A single sample gave rise to the 3 T cell receptor beta chains below, sequenced in a study of OX40 agonist ivuxolimab in advanced cancers. Sequenced by immunoSEQ multiplex PCR; TCRdb stores in-frame clones only, minus some. The table has 20,000 to 25,000 clones, roughly 90% seen once. Sequenced material: CD4+ or CD8+ T cells sorted from blood, taken in a trial of the OX40 agonist ivuxolimab. Receptor source: an adult with an advanced solid tumor such as melanoma, head and neck, liver or kidney cancer.

This chain uses TRBV5-6 with TRBJ2-7, with 10 bases aligning to TRBD2. Germline V gene lookup returns CDR1 SGHDT and CDR2 YYEEEE. This CDR3 is 15 amino acids long. V lost 6 bases to trimming and J lost 3 bases; unmatched junction nucleotides: 9. CDR3 residues: CASNSLGLANYEQYF. The CDR3 region has the DNA TGTGCCAGCAATTCGCTGGGACTAGCGAACTACGAGCAGTACTTC.

This rearrangement joins TRBV4-1 to TRBJ2-5, with D perhaps matching TRBD2 (5 bases). Looked up from germline, CDR1 is MGHRA and CDR2 is YSYEKL. V lost 5 bases and J 1 base, leaving 17 bases between the germline ends. The CDR3 consists of 16 residues. CDR3 sequence: CASSKLSARFQETQYF. The CDR3 DNA sequence: TGCGCCAGCAGCAAACTTAGCGCCAGATTCCAAGAGACCCAGTACTTC.

This clone is a singleton in its sample. The chain couples TRBV27 to TRBJ2-3; no clear D gene. V shed 5 bases and J shed 3 bases, with 18 bases lying between them. CDR3 size: 16 residues. Germline V lookup: CDR1 MNHEY, CDR2 SMNVEV (reference sequence). The CDR3 sequence: CASSLQWWLGTDTQYF. The CDR3, as DNA: TGTGCCAGCAGTCTCCAATGGTGGCTTGGGACAGATACGCAGTATTTT.